The table lists the clone carrying this TCR beta chain with a count of one. What it binds is not known. The sample is drawn from a study of cytomegalovirus exposure and HLA in healthy donors. Across the study: Early release data held tens of millions of unique TCRs from HLA-typed donors. Findings and limits, study-wide: Presence/absence analyses treated sequencing depth as roughly uniform across donors. Reportedly, diagnosis of cytomegalovirus status by the classifier showed high specificity and sensitivity.

This CDR3 is built from 15 residues. V shed 0 bases and J shed 2 bases, with 9 bases lying between them. CDR1 and CDR2 (germline): LGHNA, YSLEER. The PCR had 60 Vbeta and 13 Jbeta primers. Some clones are missing from TCRdb's copy, which holds only in-frame ones; the method was immunoSEQ multiplex PCR. The table has 150,000 to 200,000 clones, about three quarters seen once; the top ten hold 2.8%. The TCR originated in a woman aged 25 to 45 in good health and CMV-seronegative. Sequences were obtained from PBMCs. The chain uses TRBV4-3 and TRBJ2-3; D gene ambiguous. In nucleotides, the CDR3 is TGCGCCAGCAGCCAAGAGTTGCGGATCACAGATACGCAGTATTTT. This translates into CASSQELRITDTQYF.